These 21 T cell receptor beta chains were all obtained from the same sample, sequenced in a study of cytomegalovirus exposure and HLA in healthy donors. The PCR employed 60 Vbeta primers together with 13 Jbeta primers. The repertoire was sequenced with immunoSEQ multiplex PCR; TCRdb's copy has only in-frame clones and lacks some. The repertoire consists of about 87,000 clones, with 7.5% to 8.5% occurring once and the leading ten covering approximately 2.4%. The sample comprised PBMCs. These receptors were collected from a man aged 50 to 60 in good health and CMV-seronegative.

In its sample, this clone was seen a few times. V and J are TRBV6-1 and TRBJ1-2; a possible D gene is TRBD1 (5 bases). Germline CDR1 is MNHNS and CDR2 is SASEGT. The ends were cut back, 5 bases at V and 0 bases at J, with 13 bases in the middle. This CDR3 comprises 15 residues. The chain's CDR3 is CASSQDTRPNYGYTF. For the CDR3, the DNA is TGTGCCAGCAGTCAGGACACGCGCCCTAACTATGGCTACACCTTC.

This clone has just a few counts. The chain has TRBV5-1 and TRBJ2-1, with D possibly being TRBD2 (6 bases). There are 14 residues in the CDR3. V was pared by 3 bases and J by 8 bases, with 15 bases between. Germline V CDR1 and CDR2: SGHRS, YFSETQ. The CDR3 spells CASSSGTGLDEQFF. The CDR3, as DNA: TGCGCCAGCAGCTCCGGGACTGGACTCGATGAGCAGTTCTTC.

The V and J genes are TRBV5-4 and TRBJ2-1; a weak D match, TRBD1 (5 bases). Germline V lookup: CDR1 SGHNT, CDR2 YYREEE (reference sequence). Trimming cost V 2 bases and J 8 bases, with 11 bases left between them. The CDR3 is 13 amino acids. CDR3 region: CASSLRQQDEQFF. DNA for the CDR3: TGTGCCAGCAGCTTAAGACAGCAAGATGAGCAGTTCTTC.

The chain combines TRBV7-2 with TRBJ2-7; 11 bases fit TRBD1. The CDR3 extends over 14 amino acids. Germline CDR1 reads SGHTA; CDR2 reads FQGNSA. V lost 7 bases and J lost 2; bases outside the gene matches: 4. The DNA for the CDR3 is TGTGCCAGCACTGGACAGGGGGCTGCCTACGAGCAGTACTTC. Translation: CASTGQGAAYEQYF.

This clone was counted a few times. The rearrangement joins TRBV23-1 to TRBJ2-5; 9 nucleotides line up with TRBD2. TRBV23-1 is an open reading frame, and its role is uncertain. The CDR3 consists of 17 residues. With 0 bases clipped from V and 2 bases from J, the junction kept 7 bases outside the gene matches. The CDR3 nucleotides are TGCGCCAGCAGTCAATCCTGTAGCGGGAGAGCACAAGAGACCCAGTACTTC. Protein: CASSQSCSGRAQETQYF.

The chain carries TRBV4-2 and TRBJ1-1; a possible D gene is TRBD1 (6 bases). The CDR3 is made up of 14 amino acids. Germline V gene sequence: CDR1 LGHNA, CDR2 YNFKEQ. The ends were cut back, 1 base at V and 1 base at J, with 7 bases in the middle. CDR3 bases: TGTGCCAGCAGCCAAGGACAGGAGAACACTGAAGCTTTCTTT. Protein product: CASSQGQENTEAFF.

The genes are TRBV6-1 and TRBJ1-5; 9 bases are shared with TRBD1. Germline-derived CDR1 and CDR2 are MNHNS and SASEGT. CDR3 size: 12 residues. V shed 8 bases, J shed 7 bases, and the junction held 3 bases outside the gene matches. The CDR3 sequence: CASPTGGQPQHF. The CDR3 DNA is TGTGCCAGCCCGACAGGGGGACAGCCCCAGCATTTT.

This clone was seen a handful of times. This chain links TRBV28 with TRBJ2-1, with 8 bases lining up with TRBD2. This CDR3 has 15 amino acids. V lost 6 bases to trimming and J lost 6 bases; unmatched junction nucleotides: 10. Germline CDR1 reads MDHEN; CDR2 reads SYDVKM. The CDR3 DNA sequence: TGTGCCAGCAGCGATAGCGGGACCCCTGGCAATGAGCAGTTCTTC. It specifies CASSDSGTPGNEQFF.

J is TRBJ2-7 and V is TRBV19; 9 bases align to TRBD1. J was trimmed by 3 bases and V by 1 base; bases with no gene match: 4. The CDR3 totals 15 residues. Germline values: CDR1 LNHDA, CDR2 SQIVND (reference sequence). The chain's CDR3 is CASSIGDRVVYEQYF. The CDR3, as DNA: TGTGCCAGTAGTATAGGGGACAGGGTAGTCTACGAGCAGTACTTC.

This clone was picked up a small number of times. CDR3 sequence reads: CASSKKGLAGPQETQYF. CDR3 sequence (DNA): TGTGCCAGCAGCAAAAAAGGCCTAGCGGGGCCACAAGAGACCCAGTACTTC. The chain employs TRBV7-8 and TRBJ2-5; 9 bases align to TRBD2. The CDR3 extends over 17 amino acids. The trim removed 5 bases at V and 2 bases at J, leaving 12 bases unmatched. Germline V CDR1 and CDR2: SGHVS, FQNEAQ.

This clone turned up a few times. The chain uses TRBV4-1 and TRBJ2-7; 10 nucleotides match TRBD1. From germline, CDR1 is MGHRA and CDR2 YSYEKL. The CDR3 is 16 residues long. V shed 1 base and J 7 bases; nucleotides not matched to a gene: 10. The CDR3 spells CASSQAAGTGAGEQYF. The CDR3 region has the DNA TGCGCCAGCAGCCAAGCTGCGGGGACAGGGGCAGGTGAGCAGTACTTC.

This clone has just a few counts. The CDR3 spells CASSTGGQPQHF. CDR3 bases: TGTGCCAGTAGTACCGGGGGTCAGCCCCAGCATTTT. The genes are TRBV19 and TRBJ1-5; D might be TRBD1 (5 bases). This CDR3 has 12 amino acids. V lost 4 bases, J lost 6 bases, and 7 bases lay in between. Germline CDR1 and CDR2: LNHDA and SQIVND (reference sequence).

This clone occurred a few times. The CDR3, as DNA: TGCGCCAGCAGCCAAGAGACACAGATTAGCTATGGCTACACCTTC. This codes for CASSQETQISYGYTF. The chain carries TRBV4-1 and TRBJ1-2, with D hard to call. This CDR3 has 15 residues. Germline V lookup: CDR1 MGHRA, CDR2 YSYEKL. Trimming cost V 0 bases and J 4 bases, with 12 bases left between them.

The genes are TRBV7-3 and TRBJ2-6, with D perhaps matching TRBD2 (7 bases). V was shortened by 1 base and J by 2 bases, with 9 bases between the two germline ends. The CDR3 is made up of 16 amino acids. Germline lookup yields CDR1 SGHTA and CDR2 FQGTGA. CDR3 nucleotides: TGTGCCAGCAGCTTAAGGGGGGGCGCTGGGGCCAACGTCCTGACTTTC. Translating it yields CASSLRGGAGANVLTF.

J is TRBJ2-3 and V is TRBV7-3, with D possibly matching TRBD1 (5 bases). Germline loops: CDR1 SGHTA, CDR2 FQGTGA. Trimming cost V 1 base and J 4 bases, with 12 bases left between them. The CDR3 runs 15 residues. The CDR3 DNA is TGTGCCAGCAGCTTAATAGGGGTAGAATCAGATACGCAGTATTTT. Translation gives CASSLIGVESDTQYF.

The J gene is TRBJ2-7, the V gene TRBV4-1; TRBD1 agrees at 7 bases. CDR3 length equals 16 residues. V lost 4 bases to trimming and J lost 1 base; unmatched junction nucleotides: 10. Germline V gene sequence: CDR1 MGHRA, CDR2 YSYEKL. The CDR3 region has the DNA TGCGCCAGCAGCCCCTTCCTTGGGACAGCATCCTACGAGCAGTACTTC. Its protein product is CASSPFLGTASYEQYF.

This clone has only a few counts. The CDR3 is CASDLGQNNQPQHF. The CDR3 coding sequence is TGTGCCAGCGATCTGGGACAGAACAATCAGCCCCAGCATTTT. The J gene is TRBJ1-5, the V gene TRBV5-8; 7 bases fit TRBD1. The CDR3 has 14 residues. Germline assignment: CDR1 SGHTS and CDR2 YDEGEE. Unmatched junction bases numbered 7, after V lost 7 bases and J lost 3 bases.

The rearrangement uses TRBV9 and TRBJ2-3; the match to TRBD1 covers 8 bases. Trimming took 3 bases from V and 3 from J; bases not matched to a gene: 6. The CDR3 length is 15 residues. The germline CDR1 and CDR2 sequences are SGDLS and YYNGEE. CDR3 nucleotides: TGTGCCAGCAGCGCCCAGGGGGCGCAGACAGATACGCAGTATTTT. Protein: CASSAQGAQTDTQYF.

This clone was counted between two and nine times. J is TRBJ2-3 and V is TRBV6-5, with TRBD2 identical over 9 bases. Germline CDR1 and CDR2: MNHEY and SVGAGI. CDR3 length: 14 amino acids. After removal of 6 bases from V and 4 bases from J, the junction contained 5 bases not matched to a gene. The CDR3 region has the DNA TGTGCCAGCAGAACGGCGGGGGGGCCAGATACGCAGTATTTT. Amino acids: CASRTAGGPDTQYF.

The table lists this clone with a few counts. This rearrangement joins TRBV11-2 to TRBJ2-7; D unresolved. Trimming shortened V by 5 bases and J by 5 bases, and 13 bases separated the two germline ends. Germline V lookup: CDR1 SGHAT, CDR2 FQNNGV. The CDR3 has 13 amino acids. This CDR3 is CASSGPERNEQYF. In nucleotides, the CDR3 is TGTGCCAGCAGCGGGCCCGAGAGAAACGAGCAGTACTTC. The full variable domain, in which reference TRBV11-2 and TRBJ2-7 provide the parts outside the CDR3, is EAGVAQSPRYKIIEKRQSVAFWCNPISGHATLYWYQQILGQGPKLLIQFQNNGVVDDSQLPKDRFSAERLKGVDSTLKIQPAKLEDSAVYLCASSGPERNEQYFGPGTRLTVT.

In its sample, this clone was seen a few times. The chain recombines TRBV28 with TRBJ2-7, with TRBD2 matching 10 bases. Germline lookup yields CDR1 MDHEN and CDR2 SYDVKM. The trim removed 3 bases at V and 6 bases at J, leaving 8 bases unmatched. This CDR3 is 15 amino acids long. For the CDR3, the DNA is TGTGCCAGCAGTTTTCTACTAGCGGGGTCAGGCGAGCAGTACTTC. Amino acid sequence: CASSFLLAGSGEQYF.